Below, 15 T cell receptor beta chains from the same sample are listed, as sequenced in a study of human T cells and chemical hapten exposure. TCRdb re-derived calls from the RACE reads in MiXCR, one entry per CDR3 protein. The sample gives some 400,000 distinct CDR3 sequences, roughly 5% of which show up once; 2.5% to 3% is in the top ten. This sample's time point: pre-sensitization, week 0. The treatment is: therapeutic diphenylcyclopropenone sensitization with weekly scalp DPC. The material sequenced was whole blood, taken in connection with sensitization to the hapten diphenylcyclopropenone (DPC). These receptors were collected from a woman aged 50 to 60 with alopecia areata. Some clones in this sample may be carry-over from other donors' samples.

The chain combines TRBV29-1 with TRBJ1-1, with D hard to call. The CDR3 runs 14 residues. Germline V gene lookup returns CDR1 SQVTM and CDR2 ANQGSEA. Trimming shortened V by 1 base and J by 4 bases, and 13 bases separated the two germline ends. The CDR3 protein is CSVEGSRAATEAFF. The CDR3 nucleotides read TGCAGCGTTGAAGGGTCGAGGGCCGCCACTGAAGCTTTCTTT.

This clonotype was recorded many times. The chain employs TRBV15 and TRBJ1-1; D is ambiguous. V was cut by 2 bases and J by 8 bases, with 12 bases left in between. The CDR3 has 13 amino acids. Germline V gives CDR1 LNHNV, CDR2 YYDKDF (reference sequence). CDR3 DNA: TGTGCCACCAGCAGAAAGTCGGTGGCGGAAGCTTTCTTT. Protein product: CATSRKSVAEAFF.

V is TRBV5-6 and J is TRBJ1-3; D perhaps matches TRBD1 (5 bases). The V and J ends lost 7 bases and 4 bases respectively, with 18 bases between them. Germline-derived CDR1 and CDR2 are SGHDT and YYEEEE. The CDR3 is 15 amino acids. The CDR3 region is CASGGDALGGNTIYF. Written as DNA, the CDR3 is TGTGCCAGCGGGGGGGACGCGCTGGGAGGAAACACCATATATTTT.

At least ten counts were recorded for this clonotype. The chain combines TRBV12-3 or TRBV12-4 with TRBJ2-2; D not resolved. V was trimmed by 1 base and J by 0 bases, leaving 6 bases between them. The CDR3 has 15 amino acids. CDR3 amino acids: CASSLGRTNTGELFF. CDR3 coding DNA: TGTGCCAGCAGTTTAGGACGCACGAACACCGGGGAGCTGTTTTTT.

CDR3 bases: TGTGCCAGCAGCTTAAGTGCACCTAGCACTGAAGCTTTCTTT. It yields the protein CASSLSAPSTEAFF. This chain uses TRBV7-8 with TRBJ1-1; D remains ambiguous. CDR3 length equals 14 residues. Germline V CDR1 and CDR2: SGHVS, FQNEAQ. V was cut by 2 bases and J by 4 bases, with 11 bases left in between.

This clonotype was seen repeatedly, ten times or more. The chain has TRBV12-3 or TRBV12-4 and TRBJ1-1; 9 nucleotides align to TRBD1. This CDR3 contains 15 residues. V trimming: 4 bases; J trimming: 5 bases; junction bases outside the gene matches: 8. The CDR3 loop reads CASSSPGQGGTEAFF. The DNA for the CDR3 is TGTGCCAGCAGTTCCCCGGGACAGGGAGGGACTGAAGCTTTCTTT.

In this sample, this clonotype turned up a few times. V gene TRBV10-3 combines with J gene TRBJ1-1, with D possibly matching TRBD1 (6 bases). The CDR3 contains 13 residues. Germline assignment: CDR1 ENHRY and CDR2 SYGVKD. Trimming pared 3 bases from V and 11 bases from J, leaving 16 bases between. The CDR3: CAISESGEAWAFF. CDR3 DNA: TGTGCCATCAGTGAATCAGGGGAGGCCTGGGCTTTCTTT.

This clonotype was detected a few times. A much larger clonotype is one base distant, so this may be a read error. The V gene is TRBV2, the J gene TRBJ2-5, with D perhaps TRBD1 (5 bases). Germline CDR1 and CDR2: SNHLY and FYNNEI. CDR3 length equals 13 residues. V was cut by 3 bases and J by 1 base, with 6 bases left in between. The CDR3 loop reads CASSETVQETQYF. The DNA of the CDR3 is TGTGCCAGCAGTGAGACAGTCCAAGAGACCCAGTACTTC.

This clonotype was counted ten times or more. The chain recombines TRBV12-3 or TRBV12-4 with TRBJ2-2; D is unclear. The CDR3 extends over 13 amino acids. The V end was cut by 6 bases, the J end by 5 bases, with 10 bases between. The DNA of the CDR3 is TGTGCCAGCAGCCCGGGCGCGACCGGGGAGCTGTTTTTT. Translation gives CASSPGATGELFF.

In this sample, this clonotype turned up a few times. The V gene is TRBV7-2, the J gene TRBJ1-4, with D possibly matching TRBD1 (5 bases). Germline V CDR1 and CDR2: SGHTA, FQGNSA. V was pared by 1 base and J by 4 bases, with 16 bases between. The CDR3 is 17 residues long. The CDR3 nucleotides are TGTGCCAGCAGCTTAGTAACAGGAAGGAGGAGTAATGAAAAACTGTTTTTT. Residues: CASSLVTGRRSNEKLFF.

The chain couples TRBV6-2 or TRBV6-3 to TRBJ1-5, with 8 bases aligning to TRBD1. Germline assignment: CDR1 MNHEY and CDR2 SVGEGT. The CDR3 consists of 14 residues. CDR3 nucleotide sequence: TGTGCTACGGCCCAGGGGGCTGACGGACAGCCCCAGCATTTT. Protein product: CATAQGADGQPQHF.

This clonotype was seen at least ten times. The V call is TRBV6-1, the J call TRBJ2-5; 10 nucleotides agree with TRBD2. The CDR3 loop spans 16 amino acids. V shed 8 bases, J shed 3 bases, and the junction held 12 bases outside the gene matches. Germline loops: CDR1 MNHNS, CDR2 SASEGT. This CDR3 reads CASAASTTSGEETQYF. CDR3 coding DNA: TGTGCCAGCGCAGCTTCAACTACTAGCGGGGAAGAGACCCAGTACTTC.

This clonotype has a count of ten or more. The chain has TRBV27 and TRBJ2-3; D may match TRBD1 or TRBD2 (6 bases each). Trimming cost V 3 bases and J 3 bases, with 19 bases left between them. This CDR3 is built from 17 residues. Germline V CDR1 and CDR2: MNHEY, SMNVEV (reference sequence). The CDR3 protein is CASSLGPLGGPTDTQYF. In DNA, the CDR3 is TGTGCCAGCAGTTTGGGCCCCTTAGGGGGGCCTACAGATACGCAGTATTTT.

The sample holds many counts of this clonotype. J is TRBJ2-5 and V is TRBV6-2 or TRBV6-3; 7 bases align to TRBD1. The CDR3 has 14 amino acids. Germline CDR1 and CDR2: MNHEY and SVGEGT. V dropped 2 bases and J dropped 2; count of bases not matched to a gene: 2. The CDR3 DNA follows: TGTGCCAGCAGTTACCTGGGACAGCAAGAGACCCAGTACTTC. As protein: CASSYLGQQETQYF.

This clonotype was picked up many times. V usage is TRBV21-1 and J usage is TRBJ1-4; the table's D call TRBD1 went unverified against the DNA. TRBV21-1 constitutes a pseudogene. This CDR3 has 16 residues. The CDR3 DNA follows: TGTGCCAGCAGCAAAGGGGGGGCGGAGGGTAATGAAAAACTGTTTTTT. It is translated as CASSKGGAEGNEKLFF.